These 17 T cell receptor beta chains were sequenced from one sample in a study of blood T cell repertoires in COVID-19 (dated by TCRdb to the early 2020s). Library construction relied on the immunoSEQ multiplex PCR assay. Imported from immuneACCESS, the table was reduced by TCRdb to in-frame sequences with V and J called. These copies leave out some clones; in studies compared against another copy, an unresolved V gene accounts for under half, and the cause of the remainder is not known. The sample table contains over 200,000 clones; only one count was recorded for approximately 88% of them. The biggest ten clones account for more than 0.55% of the sample. The specimen was peripheral blood. These receptors were collected from a human donor in a cohort sampled during active COVID-19.

The gene calls are TRBV4-3 and TRBJ2-4, with a tentative D call TRBD1 (5 bases). The CDR3 totals 15 residues. Germline V CDR1 and CDR2: LGHNA, YSLEER. The V gene lost 1 base and the J gene lost 5 bases, with 12 bases spanning the gap. CDR3 amino acids: CASSQGPGAENIQYF. In DNA form, the CDR3 reads TGCGCCAGCAGCCAAGGACCTGGGGCGGAAAACATTCAGTACTTC.

The genes are TRBV27 and TRBJ2-5; D perhaps matches TRBD2 (5 bases). Germline CDR1 MNHEY, CDR2 SMNVEV (reference sequence). This CDR3 is built from 15 residues. Deletions cut 7 bases from V and 4 bases from J, with 19 bases between. For the CDR3, the DNA is TGTGCCAGCAATCCGAAGAGGGCCCGGCTAGAGACCCAGTACTTC. This sequence encodes CASNPKRARLETQYF.

The chain is built from TRBV6-5 and TRBJ2-7; a possible D gene is TRBD2 (6 bases). The germline V gene encodes CDR1 MNHEY and CDR2 SVGAGI. The CDR3 extends over 11 amino acids. V was cut by 7 bases and J by 5 bases, with 9 bases left in between. The CDR3 nucleotides are TGTGCCAGCATGGAGGGAAACGAGCAGTACTTC. It yields the protein CASMEGNEQYF.

V is TRBV7-9 and J is TRBJ1-3; 7 nucleotides line up with TRBD1. CDR3 size: 15 residues. CDR1 SEHNR and CDR2 FQNEAQ come from the germline V gene (reference sequence). After removal of 3 bases from V and 0 bases from J, the junction contained 2 bases not matched to a gene. The CDR3 reads CASSFGTDSGNTIYF. DNA for the CDR3: TGTGCCAGCAGCTTCGGGACAGACTCTGGAAACACCATATATTTT.

Here the CDR3 DNA reads TGTGCCAGCAGCTACAGGACAGGGAACACTGAAGCTTTCTTT. It codes for CASSYRTGNTEAFF. The chain joins TRBV11-2 to TRBJ1-1; 7 positions match TRBD1. The CDR3 is made up of 14 amino acids. With 4 bases clipped from V and 1 base from J, the junction kept 3 bases outside the gene matches. CDR1 is SGHAT, CDR2 FQNNGV, per germline.

The V gene is TRBV4-3, the J gene TRBJ1-5, with D tentatively TRBD1 (6 bases). Trimming stripped 0 bases from V and 3 bases from J, with 12 bases between. This CDR3 comprises 16 residues. The V gene's germline CDR1 is LGHNA and CDR2 YSLEER. CDR3 amino acids: CASSQEGGAHNQPQHF. DNA of the CDR3: TGCGCCAGCAGCCAAGAAGGGGGGGCCCACAATCAGCCCCAGCATTTT.

The chain joins TRBV6-4 to TRBJ2-5; 10 bases are shared with TRBD2. The germline CDR1 and CDR2 sequences are MRHNA and SNTAGT. This CDR3 has 14 residues. Losses at the gene ends were 6 bases for V and 2 bases for J; bases not matched to a gene: 3. The CDR3 here is CASRLAGRQETQYF. The DNA of the CDR3 is TGTGCCAGCAGACTAGCGGGAAGGCAAGAGACCCAGTACTTC.

The chain couples TRBV5-1 to TRBJ2-7, with 10 bases identical to TRBD2. Germline-derived CDR1 and CDR2 are SGHRS and YFSETQ. The CDR3 is 16 residues long. Losses at the gene ends were 0 bases for V and 2 bases for J; bases not matched to a gene: 5. CDR3 residues: CASSLVFSGGTYEQYF. For the CDR3, the DNA is TGCGCCAGCAGCTTGGTATTTAGCGGGGGGACCTACGAGCAGTACTTC.

This chain connects TRBV5-5 to TRBJ2-7, with 7 bases matching TRBD1. The CDR3 is 14 residues long. V lost 3 bases and J lost 2; bases outside the gene matches: 5. Germline V lookup: CDR1 SGHKS, CDR2 YYEKEE (reference sequence). In nucleotides, the CDR3 is TGTGCCAGCAGCTCACAGGGGCTTGCCTACGAGCAGTACTTC. This codes for CASSSQGLAYEQYF.

This clone appeared a few times. The CDR3 reads CASSIRTDTEAFF. The CDR3 bases are TGTGCCAGTAGTATTCGGACAGACACTGAAGCTTTCTTT. V gene TRBV19 combines with J gene TRBJ1-1; D is perhaps TRBD1 (6 bases). The V end lost 3 bases, the J end lost 3 bases, and 8 bases lay between the germline ends. The germline V gene has CDR1 LNHDA and CDR2 SQIVND (reference sequence). CDR3 length: 13 amino acids. The complete variable domain, with remaining parts taken from reference TRBV19 and TRBJ1-1, reads DGGITQSPKYLFRKEGQNVTLSCEQNLNHDAMYWYRQDPGQGLRLIYYSQIVNDFQKGDIAEGYSVSREKKESFPLTVTSAQKNPTAFYLCASSIRTDTEAFFGQGTRLTVV.

This chain joins TRBV28 and TRBJ1-5; possible D gene TRBD1, 6 bases. Deletions cut 5 bases from V and 4 bases from J, with 15 bases between. The germline CDR1 and CDR2 sequences are MDHEN and SYDVKM. The CDR3 sequence is 15 residues long. CDR3 sequence (DNA): TGTGCCAGCAGTCGCCCAGGGGCTAAAAATCAGCCCCAGCATTTT. This gives the protein CASSRPGAKNQPQHF.

The rearrangement joins TRBV7-2 to TRBJ2-7; D uncertain. V was clipped by 2 bases and J by 7 bases, with 12 bases between them. Germline V gives CDR1 SGHTA, CDR2 FQGNSA. This CDR3 spans 13 amino acids. The CDR3 DNA is TGTGCCAGCAGCTTAAGCCCTACTCGTGAGCAGTACTTC. This translates into CASSLSPTREQYF. Full variable domain (missing parts from reference TRBV7-2 and TRBJ2-7): GAGVSQSPSNKVTEKGKDVELRCDPISGHTALYWYRQSLGQGLEFLIYFQGNSAPDKSGLPSDRFSAERTGGSVSTLTIQRTQQEDSAVYLCASSLSPTREQYFGPGTRLTVT.

This rearrangement joins TRBV5-1 to TRBJ2-7, with 7 bases that match TRBD1. CDR1 and CDR2 from the germline V gene are SGHRS and YFSETQ. The CDR3 extends over 14 amino acids. V shed 5 bases, J shed 0 bases, and the junction held 5 bases outside the gene matches. DNA of the CDR3: TGCGCCAGCAGTCAAGGGGGCAGCTCCTACGAGCAGTACTTC. Translation: CASSQGGSSYEQYF.

The chain combines TRBV18 with TRBJ2-1, with TRBD2 matching 8 bases. V lost 1 base and J lost 1; bases outside the gene matches: 0. CDR1 is KGHSH, CDR2 LQKENI, per germline. This CDR3 has 15 residues. The CDR3 loop is CASSPLAGSYNEQFF. The CDR3 nucleotides read TGTGCCAGCTCACCACTAGCGGGGTCCTACAATGAGCAGTTCTTC.

The chain has TRBV29-1 and TRBJ2-3; 14 bases are shared with TRBD2. Germline V gene sequence: CDR1 SQVTM, CDR2 ANQGSEA. CDR3 length: 19 residues. V was clipped by 0 bases and J by 3 bases; unmatched bases: 11. The CDR3 sequence is CSVEDLLGLAGERTDTQYF. The CDR3, as DNA: TGCAGCGTTGAAGATCTTTTGGGACTAGCGGGGGAGCGGACAGATACGCAGTATTTT.

The rearrangement links TRBV30 to TRBJ1-5; D is undetermined. CDR3 length: 12 residues. The germline V gene encodes CDR1 GTSNPN and CDR2 SVGIG (reference sequence). The germline V and J ends were trimmed by 5 bases and 1 base, with 6 bases remaining between them. The CDR3 protein is CAWAKSNQPQHF. CDR3 nucleotides: TGTGCCTGGGCTAAGAGCAATCAGCCCCAGCATTTT.

The V call is TRBV28, the J call TRBJ1-3; D uncertain. The CDR3 is 13 amino acids. Per germline, CDR1 MDHEN and CDR2 SYDVKM. Trimming removed 8 bases from V and 4 bases from J, with 12 bases in between. The CDR3 bases are TGTGCCAGCGCGGGGTACGAGGGAAACACCATATATTTT. Protein product: CASAGYEGNTIYF. Full variable domain (remainder filled in from reference TRBV28 and TRBJ1-3): DVKVTQSSRYLVKRTGEKVFLECVQDMDHENMFWYRQDPGLGLRLIYFSYDVKMKEKGDIPEGYSVSREKKERFSLILESASTNQTSMYLCASAGYEGNTIYFGEGSWLTVV.